These T cell receptor beta chains were read from a single sample in a study of early T cells in non-severe SARS-CoV-2 infection. TCRdb ran MiXCR on the 5' RACE reads and lists one entry per CDR3 protein. This sample has nearly 95,000 distinct CDR3 sequences, with 16% found just once. The sequencing here drew on whole blood, taken at baseline. Source of these receptors: an adult who was a healthcare worker with PCR-confirmed SARS-CoV-2 infection or an uninfected control (not recorded which). The CDR3 runs from the conserved cysteine through the conserved F or W. D genes are given only for firm matches. Clone size is given for some rows only: seen once, a few or many times, or a class if the clone is expanded.

d_gene: NA; abundance: few; j_gene: TRBJ2-7; v_gene: TRBV28; CDR3nt: TGTGCCAGCAGTTTTCCACAGCCCCCCTACTACGAGCAGTACTTC; CDR3aa: CASSFPQPPYYEQYF
d_gene: TRBD1; abundance: few; j_gene: TRBJ2-1; v_gene: TRBV18; CDR3nt: TGTGCCAGCTCCCCCGGACAGGGGGCTTACAATGAGCAGTTCTTC; CDR3aa: CASSPGQGAYNEQFF
d_gene: NA; abundance: many; j_gene: TRBJ1-1; v_gene: TRBV21-1; CDR3nt: TGTGCCACTGATCTGAACACTGAAGCTTTCTTT; CDR3aa: CATDLNTEAFF
d_gene: TRBD1; abundance: NA; j_gene: TRBJ2-3; v_gene: TRBV12-3/TRBV12-4; CDR3nt: TGTGCCAGCAGTTTTCCCCGAACAGGGGGCGCAGATACGCAGTATTTT; CDR3aa: CASSFPRTGGADTQYF
d_gene: NA; abundance: few; j_gene: TRBJ1-6; v_gene: TRBV3-1; CDR3nt: TGTGCCAGCAGCCAAGTTGAATCCTCACCCCTCCACTTT; CDR3aa: CASSQVESSPLHF
d_gene: NA; abundance: NA; j_gene: TRBJ1-2; v_gene: TRBV6-6; CDR3nt: TGTGCCAGCAGAAACTGGGACTTCGGTGACTATGGCTACACCTTC; CDR3aa: CASRNWDFGDYGYTF
d_gene: TRBD1; abundance: few; j_gene: TRBJ2-5; v_gene: TRBV7-6; CDR3nt: TGTGCCAGCAGCTTAGAACCCCCAGGGGGAGAGACCCAGTACTTC; CDR3aa: CASSLEPPGGETQYF
d_gene: TRBD2; abundance: few; j_gene: TRBJ2-3; v_gene: TRBV20-1; CDR3nt: TGCAGTGCTTCCGGGACTAGCGGGAGTAACTCAGATACGCAGTATTTT; CDR3aa: CSASGTSGSNSDTQYF
d_gene: NA; abundance: NA; j_gene: TRBJ1-2; v_gene: TRBV28; CDR3nt: TGTGCCAGCAGTTTAGAGCGGCTGGACTATGGCTACACCTTC; CDR3aa: CASSLERLDYGYTF
d_gene: NA; abundance: few; j_gene: TRBJ2-2; v_gene: TRBV7-2; CDR3nt: TGTGCCAGCAGCTTCGTCGGGGGCACCGGGGAGCTGTTTTTT; CDR3aa: CASSFVGGTGELFF
d_gene: NA; abundance: NA; j_gene: TRBJ2-1; v_gene: TRBV9; CDR3nt: TGTGCCAGCAGCGTAATGAGGGGTGAGCAGTTCTTC; CDR3aa: CASSVMRGEQFF
d_gene: TRBD1; abundance: few; j_gene: TRBJ1-1; v_gene: TRBV15; CDR3nt: TGTGCCACCAGCAGATCATTACAGGGGACTGAAGCTTTCTTT; CDR3aa: CATSRSLQGTEAFF
d_gene: NA; abundance: few; j_gene: TRBJ1-2; v_gene: TRBV7-9; CDR3nt: TGTGCCAGCAGCTTAGACACCAGCCCTGGCTACACCTTC; CDR3aa: CASSLDTSPGYTF
d_gene: NA; abundance: NA; j_gene: TRBJ1-2; v_gene: TRBV4-3; CDR3nt: TGCGCCAGCAGCCAAGATCATGAGAGTGGCTACACCTTC; CDR3aa: CASSQDHESGYTF
d_gene: NA; abundance: few; j_gene: TRBJ2-1; v_gene: TRBV7-9; CDR3nt: TGTGCCAGCAGCTTCTCGTCCGGGACGGAGAATGAGCAGTTCTTC; CDR3aa: CASSFSSGTENEQFF
d_gene: NA; abundance: few; j_gene: TRBJ1-6; v_gene: TRBV28; CDR3nt: TGTGCCAGCAGGACCTCCTATAATTCACCCCTCCACTTT; CDR3aa: CASRTSYNSPLHF
d_gene: NA; abundance: many; j_gene: TRBJ2-5; v_gene: TRBV6-1; CDR3nt: TGTGCCAGCAGTGAACGGAAGACCACACAGTTCCAAGAGACCCAGTACTTC; CDR3aa: CASSERKTTQFQETQYF
d_gene: NA; abundance: many; j_gene: TRBJ2-2; v_gene: TRBV10-3; CDR3nt: TGTGCCATCAGTGAAGCCACCGGGACCGGGGAGCTGTTTTTT; CDR3aa: CAISEATGTGELFF
d_gene: TRBD2; abundance: few; j_gene: TRBJ2-7; v_gene: TRBV20-1; CDR3nt: TGCAGTGCTACGGCGGGACTAGTGTACGAGCAGTACTTC; CDR3aa: CSATAGLVYEQYF
d_gene: NA; abundance: few; j_gene: TRBJ2-5; v_gene: TRBV7-2; CDR3nt: TGTGCCAGCAGCTCGCAAAGGGAGACCCAGTACTTC; CDR3aa: CASSSQRETQYF
d_gene: TRBD2; abundance: NA; j_gene: TRBJ2-1; v_gene: TRBV28; CDR3nt: TGTGCCAGCTATAGCCCCGGGACTAGCGGGACCAATGAGCAGTTCTTC; CDR3aa: CASYSPGTSGTNEQFF
d_gene: TRBD2; abundance: NA; j_gene: TRBJ2-5; v_gene: TRBV20-1; CDR3nt: TGCAGTGCTAGAGGACTAGCGGGGGACTTGCAAGAGACCCAGTACTTC; CDR3aa: CSARGLAGDLQETQYF
d_gene: TRBD2; abundance: few; j_gene: TRBJ2-1; v_gene: TRBV3-1; CDR3nt: TGTGCCAGCAGCCAAGATGGGCCTAGCGGGATCTCCCCTGGAGAGCAGTTCTTC; CDR3aa: CASSQDGPSGISPGEQFF
d_gene: NA; abundance: NA; j_gene: TRBJ2-1; v_gene: TRBV7-9; CDR3nt: TGTGCCAGCAGCTATGGGGCGACTTCCTACAATGAGCAGTTCTTC; CDR3aa: CASSYGATSYNEQFF
d_gene: TRBD2; abundance: many; j_gene: TRBJ2-1; v_gene: TRBV10-1; CDR3nt: TGCGCCAGCAGTGAGGCGGGAGCCCCCTACAATGAGCAGTTCTTC; CDR3aa: CASSEAGAPYNEQFF
d_gene: TRBD1; abundance: NA; j_gene: TRBJ2-5; v_gene: TRBV2; CDR3nt: TGTGCCAGCAGCGGACAGGGGATGATAAGAGAGACCCAGTACTTC; CDR3aa: CASSGQGMIRETQYF
d_gene: NA; abundance: few; j_gene: TRBJ2-1; v_gene: TRBV4-3; CDR3nt: TGCGCCAGCAGCCAAAAAGTGGGGGACTACAATGAGCAGTTCTTC; CDR3aa: CASSQKVGDYNEQFF
d_gene: TRBD1; abundance: NA; j_gene: TRBJ2-2; v_gene: TRBV27; CDR3nt: TGTGCCAGCATGACAGGGGTCACCGGGGAGCTGTTTTTT; CDR3aa: CASMTGVTGELFF
d_gene: NA; abundance: many; j_gene: TRBJ2-7; v_gene: TRBV19; CDR3nt: TGTGCCAGTCCGGACCCTATCTACGAGCAGTACTTC; CDR3aa: CASPDPIYEQYF